This entry describes one T cell receptor beta chain. This sample is drawn from a study of response to subunit inactivated influenza vaccine. The CDR3 is 13 residues long. The germline CDR1 and CDR2 sequences are SQVTM and ANQGSEA. V lost 4 bases and J 0 bases, leaving 9 bases between the germline ends. In TCRdb, the RT-PCR reads were re-called with MiXCR into one record per CDR3 protein. Counted here are roughly 190,000 distinct CDR3 sequences, approximately 12% occurring once; the ten biggest clones make up 25% to 30%. The same sample was also used in a study of T cells expressing NK-cell markers. That work states: For TCR beta, cDNA was produced by 5'RACE template switching with UMIs. Sequenced donors, eight in total, included seven who were HCMV-seropositive and one who was seronegative. Dominant NKG2C+ clonotypes accounted for about 1.0-8% of CD8+ T cells in roughly 6 donors. In a handful of donors, these clonotypes also led the CD3+CD56-NKG2C+ fraction.

The sequence came from a man between 45 and 60 years old who received an inactivated influenza vaccine. Specimen: CD8+ T cells sorted from PBMCs, collected about 11 days after vaccination. The rearrangement joins TRBV29-1 to TRBJ2-5; D may be TRBD2 (6 bases). In DNA form, the CDR3 reads TGCAGCGTTGCAGGAGGGTACCAAGAGACCCAGTACTTC. This codes for CSVAGGYQETQYF.